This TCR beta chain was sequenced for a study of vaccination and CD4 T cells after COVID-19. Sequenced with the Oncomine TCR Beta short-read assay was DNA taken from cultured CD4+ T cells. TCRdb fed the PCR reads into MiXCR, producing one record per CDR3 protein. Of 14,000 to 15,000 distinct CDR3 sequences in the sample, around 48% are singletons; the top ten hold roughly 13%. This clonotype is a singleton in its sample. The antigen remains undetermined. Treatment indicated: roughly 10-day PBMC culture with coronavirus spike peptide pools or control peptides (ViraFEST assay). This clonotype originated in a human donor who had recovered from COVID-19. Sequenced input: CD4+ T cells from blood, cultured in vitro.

Here the CDR3 reads CSARTGYEAFF. The CDR3 nucleotides read TGCAGTGCCCGGACAGGGTATGAAGCTTTCTTT. The chain recombines TRBV20-1 with TRBJ1-1, with 8 bases aligning to TRBD1. The CDR3 loop spans 11 amino acids. Germline-derived CDR1 and CDR2 are DFQATT and SNEGSKA (reference sequence). With 6 bases clipped from V and 7 bases from J, the junction kept 4 bases outside the gene matches.